The clone carrying this T cell receptor beta chain was counted once. The sample belongs to a study of blood T cell repertoires in COVID-19. Across the study: Acute and convalescent COVID-19 samples came from the United States, Italy and Spain. The analysed material was cDNA or gDNA that came from T cells, B-cell-depleted T cells, or PBMCs.

Authors' analysis steps: Amplification from reference gene primers served as the basis for estimated nucleated cell counts. Assay: immunoSEQ multiplex PCR; the TCRdb copy retains only in-frame clones and omits some. V and J calls and clone size are as listed in that table; D and trimming were resolved from the DNA. The sample consists of about 140,000 clones, 80% to 85% of them appearing once. The receptor comes from a woman aged 80 or over with acute or convalescent COVID-19. The sample comprised peripheral blood.

The CDR3 reads CASSLVGSSFNGEKLFF. The CDR3 DNA follows: TGCGCCAGCAGCTTGGTCGGCTCTAGTTTTAACGGTGAAAAACTGTTTTTT. The chain employs TRBV5-1 and TRBJ1-4; D call uncertain. V was cut by 0 bases and J by 7 bases, with 19 bases left in between. The CDR3 covers 17 residues. Per the germline V gene, CDR1 is SGHRS and CDR2 is YFSETQ.